This T cell receptor beta chain derives from a study of CD8 T cells in ankylosing spondylitis. Germline CDR1 reads LNHDA; CDR2 reads SQIVND (reference sequence). This CDR3 has 14 residues. Trimming took off 8 bases at V and 2 bases at J, with 15 bases between the two ends. This clonotype was detected ten times or more. MiXCR, applied by TCRdb to the 5' RACE reads, yields one record per CDR3 protein. The profile shows 30,000 to 35,000 distinct CDR3 sequences, more than 25% of them singletons. The V call is TRBV19, the J call TRBJ1-1, with D hard to call. The clonotype was recovered from a male donor with ankylosing spondylitis. The sample was synovial fluid, either unsorted or a sorted T cell fraction (not recorded which). The CDR3 protein is CASLDLRGNTEAFF. The DNA for the CDR3 is TGTGCCAGTCTCGATCTCCGGGGTAACACTGAAGCTTTCTTT.